The 22 T cell receptor beta chains below all came from one sample that was sequenced in a study of shared clonotypes between healthy human individuals. TCRdb's copy holds only in-frame clones and misses some; the assay was immunoSEQ multiplex PCR. The sample yields roughly 500,000 clones, around 96% seen once. The material sequenced was naive CD4+ T cells sorted from blood. The subset is: CD45RA+ positively selected. The receptors were gathered from a woman under 40 in good health.

This chain uses TRBV28 with TRBJ2-4; the D gene is possibly TRBD2 (7 bases). CDR1 and CDR2 from the germline V gene are MDHEN and SYDVKM. Trimming took 6 bases from V and 7 from J, leaving 25 bases between them. The CDR3 loop spans 17 amino acids. CDR3 coding DNA: TGTGCCAGCAGCCCGACCCGGGGGGCGGGGGCCCGGAACATTCAGTACTTC. This translates into CASSPTRGAGARNIQYF.

The chain links TRBV18 to TRBJ1-2, with no clear D. The CDR3 is made up of 16 amino acids. Trimming shortened V by 0 bases and J by 5 bases, and 16 bases separated the two germline ends. In germline, CDR1 is KGHSH, CDR2 LQKENI. For the CDR3, the DNA is TGTGCCAGCTCACCACCCTCCCTTCCCGTACCTTATGGCTACACCTTC. Amino acids: CASSPPSLPVPYGYTF.

The genes are TRBV7-2 and TRBJ2-7, with 7 bases identical to TRBD1. The junction had 6 bases not matched to a gene; V was cut back by 5 bases and J by 2 bases. Germline V CDR1 and CDR2: SGHTA, FQGNSA. The CDR3 length is 14 residues. CDR3 sequence reads: CASSPRGFPYEQYF. The CDR3 DNA follows: TGTGCCAGCAGCCCCAGGGGGTTCCCCTACGAGCAGTACTTC.

The chain uses TRBV4-2 and TRBJ2-1; D is unclear. CDR1 LGHNA and CDR2 YNFKEQ come from the germline V gene. The CDR3 consists of 16 residues. V was clipped by 3 bases and J by 9 bases, with 21 bases between them. CDR3 in amino acids: CASSQQSPSYGSEQFF. Here the CDR3 DNA reads TGTGCCAGCAGCCAGCAATCCCCCTCGTACGGTTCTGAGCAGTTCTTC.

This clone appeared a single time. V gene TRBV6-5 combines with J gene TRBJ1-2; no firm D call. The CDR3 extends over 11 amino acids. Trimming removed 6 bases from V and 5 bases from J, with 7 bases in between. Germline loops: CDR1 MNHEY, CDR2 SVGAGI. This CDR3 reads CASRSAYGYTF. CDR3 nucleotide sequence: TGTGCCAGCAGGTCGGCTTATGGCTACACCTTC.

The gene calls are TRBV18 and TRBJ2-7; TRBD2 aligns across 7 bases. Germline V gene lookup returns CDR1 KGHSH and CDR2 LQKENI. V lost 5 bases, J lost 5 bases, and 15 bases stayed unmatched. The CDR3 covers 16 residues. In nucleotides, the CDR3 is TGTGCCAGCTCATGGGGAGGGGAGAGGAAAAAAAACGAGCAGTACTTC. Translated, it gives CASSWGGERKKNEQYF.

The chain uses TRBV5-8 and TRBJ1-4; 7 bases map to TRBD1. After removal of 1 base from V and 5 bases from J, the junction contained 5 bases not matched to a gene. Germline assignment: CDR1 SGHTS and CDR2 YDEGEE. This CDR3 comprises 15 residues. This CDR3 is CASSLQGVSNEKLFF. For the CDR3, the DNA is TGTGCCAGCAGCTTGCAGGGGGTATCGAATGAAAAACTGTTTTTT.

The gene calls are TRBV27 and TRBJ1-1; 7 bases align to TRBD1. The germline V gene encodes CDR1 MNHEY and CDR2 SMNVEV (reference sequence). After removal of 5 bases from V and 1 base from J, the junction contained 7 bases not matched to a gene. The CDR3 spans 15 residues. As DNA, the CDR3 is TGTGCCAGCAGTCCCGGGACAGCAGGGAACACTGAAGCTTTCTTT. Amino acids: CASSPGTAGNTEAFF.

Comments on this clone: Other DNA variants within this sample encode the same CDR3. This rearrangement joins TRBV5-1 to TRBJ2-2; tentatively, D is TRBD1 (5 bases). The CDR3 runs 14 residues. CDR1 is SGHRS and CDR2 is YFSETQ in the germline V gene. V lost 7 bases, J lost 1 base, and 11 bases lay in between. The CDR3 DNA reads TGCGCCAGCTCTTCAGGGCAGAACACCGGGGAGCTGTTTTTT. This translates into CASSSGQNTGELFF.

This chain links TRBV7-8 with TRBJ1-4; 7 bases fit TRBD1. The V gene end was trimmed by 4 bases and the J gene end by 4 bases; junction bases not matched to a gene: 9. Germline CDR1 is SGHVS and CDR2 is FQNEAQ. The CDR3 length is 16 residues. The CDR3 here is CASSSTPGGGNEKLFF. The CDR3 DNA sequence: TGTGCCAGCAGCTCTACCCCAGGGGGGGGTAATGAAAAACTGTTTTTT.

This clone was observed once. V and J are TRBV19 and TRBJ2-2; D possibly corresponds to TRBD2 (5 bases). Trimming removed 0 bases from V and 6 bases from J, with 14 bases in between. Germline values: CDR1 LNHDA, CDR2 SQIVND (reference sequence). CDR3 length: 16 amino acids. CDR3 DNA: TGTGCCAGTAGTATAGAACCGGGATACGGATCCGGGGAGCTGTTTTTT. Its protein product is CASSIEPGYGSGELFF. Drawing the rest from reference TRBV19 and TRBJ2-2, the complete variable domain is DGGITQSPKYLFRKEGQNVTLSCEQNLNHDAMYWYRQDPGQGLRLIYYSQIVNDFQKGDIAEGYSVSREKKESFPLTVTSAQKNPTAFYLCASSIEPGYGSGELFFGEGSRLTVL.

The chain combines TRBV5-1 with TRBJ1-4; tentative D call: TRBD1 (5 bases). The CDR3 extends over 13 amino acids. V dropped 0 bases and J dropped 11 bases, with 11 bases sitting between them. Germline CDR1 SGHRS, CDR2 YFSETQ. CDR3 loop: CASSLAWGEKLFF. CDR3 bases: TGCGCCAGCAGCTTGGCGTGGGGGGAGAAACTGTTTTTT.

The chain is built from TRBV5-1 and TRBJ2-3; 10 bases line up with TRBD2. The length of the CDR3 is 15 residues. V was pared by 4 bases and J by 4 bases, with 6 bases of the junction left unmatched. Germline values: CDR1 SGHRS, CDR2 YFSETQ. Written as DNA, the CDR3 is TGCGCCAGCAGCGCCCCTCTAGCGGGAGCAGATACGCAGTATTTT. Amino acid sequence: CASSAPLAGADTQYF.

The V gene is TRBV18, the J gene TRBJ1-1; tentatively, D is TRBD1 (5 bases). Per germline, CDR1 KGHSH and CDR2 LQKENI. With 1 base removed from V and 4 bases from J, the gap between germline ends came to 16 bases. This CDR3 is 16 amino acids long. The DNA of the CDR3 is TGTGCCAGCTCACCACGTTTCGATTGGGGCGGCACTGAAGCTTTCTTT. It translates to CASSPRFDWGGTEAFF.

This clone showed up just once. The chain joins TRBV10-3 to TRBJ2-1, with D uncertain. The V end lost 3 bases, the J end lost 5 bases, and 5 bases lay between the germline ends. From germline, CDR1 is ENHRY and CDR2 SYGVKD. This CDR3 is 12 amino acids long. CDR3 coding DNA: TGTGCCATCAGTGACTTCAACAATGAGCAGTTCTTC. It codes for CAISDFNNEQFF.

The rearrangement links TRBV5-4 to TRBJ2-7; the D gene is possibly TRBD1 (5 bases). The CDR3 length is 16 residues. CDR1 is SGHNT and CDR2 is YYREEE in the germline V gene (reference sequence). V lost 4 bases and J 1 base, leaving 18 bases between the germline ends. CDR3 DNA sequence: TGTGCCAGCAGCCCCTCGACAGACACAGGTTCCTACGAGCAGTACTTC. Protein: CASSPSTDTGSYEQYF. Filled out from reference TRBV5-4 and TRBJ2-7, the complete variable domain reads ETGVTQSPTHLIKTRGQQVTLRCSSQSGHNTVSWYQQALGQGPQFIFQYYREEENGRGNFPPRFSGLQFPNYSSELNVNALELDDSALYLCASSPSTDTGSYEQYFGPGTRLTVT.

The chain has TRBV29-1 and TRBJ2-2; D might be TRBD2 (6 bases). This CDR3 has 15 residues. CDR1 and CDR2 (germline): SQVTM, ANQGSEA. V dropped 7 bases and J dropped 1 base, with 16 bases sitting between them. This CDR3 reads CSARPREVNTGELFF. The CDR3 DNA is TGCAGCGCCCGTCCCAGGGAGGTGAACACCGGGGAGCTGTTTTTT.

The chain employs TRBV15 and TRBJ1-2, with TRBD1 identical over 7 bases. The CDR3 runs 16 residues. Trimming removed 3 bases from V and 6 bases from J; junction bases left unmatched: 13. Germline CDR1 LNHNV, CDR2 YYDKDF (reference sequence). In nucleotides, the CDR3 is TGTGCCACCAGCAGGGCGAACAGGGGTTTTGAGGATGGCTACACCTTC. The encoded protein is CATSRANRGFEDGYTF.

This clone was counted between two and nine times. The chain recombines TRBV29-1 with TRBJ2-7; 8 nucleotides agree with TRBD2. Germline V gene lookup returns CDR1 SQVTM and CDR2 ANQGSEA. The V segment lost 6 bases and the J segment 3 bases; nucleotides outside the gene matches: 7. The CDR3 has 13 residues. This CDR3 is CSVRESGSYEQYF. As DNA, the CDR3 is TGCAGCGTCCGGGAGAGCGGGAGCTACGAGCAGTACTTC.

The CDR3 coding sequence is TGTGCCAGCTCAGCGACAGGGGAAAAACTGTTTTTT. It is translated as CASSATGEKLFF. The J gene is TRBJ1-4, the V gene TRBV18, with 7 bases fitting TRBD1. Germline V gene lookup returns CDR1 KGHSH and CDR2 LQKENI. The length of the CDR3 is 12 residues. Germline trimming cut 5 bases from V and 8 bases from J; bases unmatched to any gene: 2.

This clone was recorded only once. The chain couples TRBV10-3 to TRBJ1-4, with D hard to call. The germline CDR1 and CDR2 sequences are ENHRY and SYGVKD. Trimming stripped 5 bases from V and 3 bases from J, with 7 bases between. The length of the CDR3 is 13 residues. Here the CDR3 reads CAISRIANEKLFF. The CDR3 bases are TGTGCCATCAGTCGGATAGCTAATGAAAAACTGTTTTTT.

This rearrangement joins TRBV19 to TRBJ1-5; no clear D. Trimming cost V 2 bases and J 7 bases, with 15 bases left between them. Germline lookup yields CDR1 LNHDA and CDR2 SQIVND (reference sequence). The CDR3 loop spans 15 amino acids. The CDR3: CASSIMIGEGQPQHF. Here the CDR3 DNA reads TGTGCCAGTAGTATAATGATCGGGGAGGGACAGCCCCAGCATTTT.